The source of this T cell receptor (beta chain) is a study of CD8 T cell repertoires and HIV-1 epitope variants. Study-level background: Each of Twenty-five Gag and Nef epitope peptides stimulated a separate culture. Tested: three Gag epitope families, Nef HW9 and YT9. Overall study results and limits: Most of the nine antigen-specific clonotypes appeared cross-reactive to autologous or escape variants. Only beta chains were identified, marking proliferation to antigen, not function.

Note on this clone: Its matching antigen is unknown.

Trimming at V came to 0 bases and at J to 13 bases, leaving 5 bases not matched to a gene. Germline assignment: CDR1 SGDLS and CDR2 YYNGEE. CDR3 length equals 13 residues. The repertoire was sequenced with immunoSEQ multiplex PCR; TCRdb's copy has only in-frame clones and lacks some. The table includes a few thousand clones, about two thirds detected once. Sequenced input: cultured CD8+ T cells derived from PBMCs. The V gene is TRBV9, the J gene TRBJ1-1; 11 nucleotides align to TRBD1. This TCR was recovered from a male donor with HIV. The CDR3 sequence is CASSVEIGTGGFF. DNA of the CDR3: TGTGCCAGCAGCGTAGAAATAGGGACAGGGGGTTTCTTT.